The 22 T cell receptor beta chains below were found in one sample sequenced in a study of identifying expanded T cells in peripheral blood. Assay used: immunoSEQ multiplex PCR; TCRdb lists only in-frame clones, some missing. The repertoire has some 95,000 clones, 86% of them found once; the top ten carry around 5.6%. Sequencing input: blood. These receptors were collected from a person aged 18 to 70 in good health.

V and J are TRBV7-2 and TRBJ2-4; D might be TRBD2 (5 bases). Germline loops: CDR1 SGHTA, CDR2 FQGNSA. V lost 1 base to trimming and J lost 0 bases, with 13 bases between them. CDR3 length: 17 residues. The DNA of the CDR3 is TGTGCCAGCAGCTTAGTTGCGGGCGGTCTAGCCAAAAACATTCAGTACTTC. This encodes CASSLVAGGLAKNIQYF.

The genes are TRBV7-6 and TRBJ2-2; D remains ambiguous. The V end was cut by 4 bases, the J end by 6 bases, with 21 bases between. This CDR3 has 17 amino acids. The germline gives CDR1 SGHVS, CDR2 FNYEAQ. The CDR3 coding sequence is TGTGCCAGCAGCTCCGGGCGCCCCTCAGTTATTGCCGGGGAGCTGTTTTTT. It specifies CASSSGRPSVIAGELFF.

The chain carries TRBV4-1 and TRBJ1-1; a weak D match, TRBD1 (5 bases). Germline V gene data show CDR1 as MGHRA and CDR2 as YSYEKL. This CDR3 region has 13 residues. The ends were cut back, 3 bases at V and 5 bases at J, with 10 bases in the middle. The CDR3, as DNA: TGCGCCAGCAGCCAGGGGGGGTGGACTGAAGCTTTCTTT. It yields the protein CASSQGGWTEAFF.

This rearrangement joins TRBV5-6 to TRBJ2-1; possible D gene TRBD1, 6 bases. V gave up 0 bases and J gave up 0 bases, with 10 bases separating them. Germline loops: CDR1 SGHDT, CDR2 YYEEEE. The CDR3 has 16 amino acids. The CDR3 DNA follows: TGTGCCAGCAGCTTGGAGGGGGTTTTCTCCTACAATGAGCAGTTCTTC. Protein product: CASSLEGVFSYNEQFF.

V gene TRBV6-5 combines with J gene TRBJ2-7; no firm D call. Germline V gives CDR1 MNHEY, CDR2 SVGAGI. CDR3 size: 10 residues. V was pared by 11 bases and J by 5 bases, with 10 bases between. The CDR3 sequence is CAPKVHEQYF. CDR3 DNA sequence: TGTGCCCCTAAAGTCCACGAGCAGTACTTC.

Here the CDR3 reads CASSQGSVYGYTF. CDR3 in DNA: TGCGCCAGCAGCCAAGGGTCGGTCTATGGCTACACCTTC. This chain links TRBV4-3 with TRBJ1-2; D gene uncertain. V was pared by 1 base and J by 4 bases, with 7 bases between. Per germline, CDR1 LGHNA and CDR2 YSLEER. CDR3 size: 13 residues.

The CDR3 is CASSSGTGGGGAKNIQYF. CDR3 nucleotides: TGTGCCAGCAGCTCCGGGACAGGGGGCGGAGGAGCCAAAAACATTCAGTACTTC. The chain links TRBV5-4 to TRBJ2-4; 12 bases are shared with TRBD1. The CDR3 is 18 amino acids. Germline lookup yields CDR1 SGHNT and CDR2 YYREEE (reference sequence). V dropped 3 bases and J dropped 0; count of bases not matched to a gene: 7.

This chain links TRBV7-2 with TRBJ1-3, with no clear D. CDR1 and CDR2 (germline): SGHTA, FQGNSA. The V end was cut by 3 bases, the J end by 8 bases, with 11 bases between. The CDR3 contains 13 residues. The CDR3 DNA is TGTGCCAGCAGCTTTTATCCAAGGGACACCATATATTTT. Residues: CASSFYPRDTIYF. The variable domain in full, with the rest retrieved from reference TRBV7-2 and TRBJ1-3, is GAGVSQSPSNKVTEKGKDVELRCDPISGHTALYWYRQSLGQGLEFLIYFQGNSAPDKSGLPSDRFSAERTGGSVSTLTIQRTQQEDSAVYLCASSFYPRDTIYFGEGSWLTVV.

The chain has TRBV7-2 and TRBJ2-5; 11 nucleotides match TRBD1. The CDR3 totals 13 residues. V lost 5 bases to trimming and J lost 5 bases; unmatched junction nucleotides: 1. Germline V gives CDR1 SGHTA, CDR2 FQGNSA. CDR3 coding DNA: TGTGCCAGCAGCAGGGACAGGGGGGAGACCCAGTACTTC. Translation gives CASSRDRGETQYF.

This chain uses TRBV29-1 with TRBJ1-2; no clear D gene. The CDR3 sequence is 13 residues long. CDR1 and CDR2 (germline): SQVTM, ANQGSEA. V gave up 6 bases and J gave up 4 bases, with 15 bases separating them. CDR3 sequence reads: CSVELGETYGYTF. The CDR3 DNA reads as TGCAGCGTCGAACTAGGAGAGACCTATGGCTACACCTTC.

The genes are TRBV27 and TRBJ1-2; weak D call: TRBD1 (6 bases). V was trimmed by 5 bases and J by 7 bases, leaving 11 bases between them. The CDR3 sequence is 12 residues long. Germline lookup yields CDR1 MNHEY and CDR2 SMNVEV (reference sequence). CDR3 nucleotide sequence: TGTGCCAGCAGTATACAGGGCGGTGGCTACACCTTC. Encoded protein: CASSIQGGGYTF.

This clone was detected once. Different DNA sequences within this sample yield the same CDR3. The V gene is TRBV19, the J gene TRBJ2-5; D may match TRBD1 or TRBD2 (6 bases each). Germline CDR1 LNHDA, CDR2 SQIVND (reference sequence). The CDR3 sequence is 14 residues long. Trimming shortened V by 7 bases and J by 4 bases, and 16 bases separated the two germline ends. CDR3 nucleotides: TGTGCCAGTACCCCACGGGGGCGAGGAGAGACCCAGTACTTC. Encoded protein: CASTPRGRGETQYF.

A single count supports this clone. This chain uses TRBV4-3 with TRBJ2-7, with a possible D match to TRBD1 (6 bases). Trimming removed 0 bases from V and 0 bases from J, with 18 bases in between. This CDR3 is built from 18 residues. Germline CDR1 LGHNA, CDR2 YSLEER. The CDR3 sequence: CASSQELYGTRPSYEQYF. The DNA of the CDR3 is TGCGCCAGCAGCCAAGAGCTCTATGGGACACGGCCCTCCTACGAGCAGTACTTC.

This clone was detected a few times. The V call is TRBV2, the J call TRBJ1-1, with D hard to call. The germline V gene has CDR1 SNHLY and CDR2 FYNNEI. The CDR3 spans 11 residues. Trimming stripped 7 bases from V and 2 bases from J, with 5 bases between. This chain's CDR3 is CASKYNTEAFF. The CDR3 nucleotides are TGTGCCAGCAAATACAACACTGAAGCTTTCTTT.

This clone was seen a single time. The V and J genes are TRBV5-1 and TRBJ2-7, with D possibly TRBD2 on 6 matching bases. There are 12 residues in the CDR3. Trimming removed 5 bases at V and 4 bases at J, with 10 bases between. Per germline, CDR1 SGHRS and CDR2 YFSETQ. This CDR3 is CASRGLHYEQYF. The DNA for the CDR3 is TGCGCCAGCAGGGGACTGCATTACGAGCAGTACTTC.

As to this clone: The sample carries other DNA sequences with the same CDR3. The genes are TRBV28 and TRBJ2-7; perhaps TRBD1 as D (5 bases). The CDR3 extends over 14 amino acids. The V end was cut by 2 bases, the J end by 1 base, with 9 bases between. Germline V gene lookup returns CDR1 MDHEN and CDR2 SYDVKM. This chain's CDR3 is CASSLSQGSYEQYF. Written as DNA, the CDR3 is TGTGCCAGCAGTTTAAGTCAGGGATCCTACGAGCAGTACTTC.

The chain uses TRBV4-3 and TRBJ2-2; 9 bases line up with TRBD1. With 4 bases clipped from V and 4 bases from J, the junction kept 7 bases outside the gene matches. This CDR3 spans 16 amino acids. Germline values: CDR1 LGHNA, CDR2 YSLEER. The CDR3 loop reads CASSRIGTGLTGELFF. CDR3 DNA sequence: TGCGCCAGCAGCCGAATTGGGACAGGGCTCACCGGGGAGCTGTTTTTT.

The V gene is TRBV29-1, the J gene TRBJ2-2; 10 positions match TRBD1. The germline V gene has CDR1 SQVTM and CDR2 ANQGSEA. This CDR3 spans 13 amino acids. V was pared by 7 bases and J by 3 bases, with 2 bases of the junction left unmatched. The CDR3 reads CSGQGAHTGELFF. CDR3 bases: TGCAGCGGACAGGGGGCGCACACCGGGGAGCTGTTTTTT.

The DNA for the CDR3 is TGTGCCAGCTCTCGGGACAGCCTTAACTATGGCTACACCTTC. It yields the protein CASSRDSLNYGYTF. The V gene is TRBV18, the J gene TRBJ1-2; 7 bases align to TRBD1. Trimming cost V 6 bases and J 1 base; bases outside gene matches: 5. CDR1 is KGHSH, CDR2 LQKENI, per germline. The CDR3 runs 14 residues.

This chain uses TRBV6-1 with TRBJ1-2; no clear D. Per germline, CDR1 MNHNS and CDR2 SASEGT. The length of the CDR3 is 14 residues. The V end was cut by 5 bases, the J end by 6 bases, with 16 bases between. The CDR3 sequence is CASSLLRGRDGYTF. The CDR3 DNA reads TGTGCCAGCAGTCTCCTTCGGGGTAGGGATGGCTACACCTTC.

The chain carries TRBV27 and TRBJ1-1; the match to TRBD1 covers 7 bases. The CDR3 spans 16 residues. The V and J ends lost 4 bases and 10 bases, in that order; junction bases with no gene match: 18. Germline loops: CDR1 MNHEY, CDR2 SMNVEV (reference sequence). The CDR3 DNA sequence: TGTGCCAGCAGTTCCCGGCGGGACAGTCAAGACATAGGAGCTTTCTTT. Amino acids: CASSSRRDSQDIGAFF.

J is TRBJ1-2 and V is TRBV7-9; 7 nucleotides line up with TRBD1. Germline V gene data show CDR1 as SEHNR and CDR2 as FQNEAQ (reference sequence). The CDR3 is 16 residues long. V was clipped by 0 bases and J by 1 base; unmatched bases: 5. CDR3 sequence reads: CASSLANRGNNYGYTF. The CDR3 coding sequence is TGTGCCAGCAGCTTAGCTAACAGGGGTAATAACTATGGCTACACCTTC.